These T cell receptor beta chains were read from a single sample in a study of cytomegalovirus exposure and HLA in healthy donors. This table comes from immunoSEQ multiplex PCR, and its TCRdb copy is limited to in-frame clones, with some not included. The sample has about 130,000 clones; roughly four fifths are singletons. Sequenced sample: PBMCs. Receptors were obtained from a woman aged 40 to 50 in good health and CMV-seropositive. The CDR3 runs from the conserved cysteine through the conserved F or W. Each record gives: V gene, clone size, J gene, D gene, CDR3 DNA, CDR3 protein. D genes are given only for firm matches. Expanded clones get a size class; other rows say once, few or many, or leave the size out.

>TRBV5-4|NA|TRBJ2-1|TRBD2
TGTGCCAGCAGCAACGGACTAGCGGGAAACAATGAGCAGTTCTTC
CASSNGLAGNNEQFF
>TRBV5-1|NA|TRBJ2-7|TRBD2
TGCGCCAGCAGCTTGGCTAGCGGGAGTTACGGCGAGCAGTACTTC
CASSLASGSYGEQYF
>TRBV28|NA|TRBJ1-6|NA
TGTGCCAGCAGTACAGGTTTGGGGAATAATTCACCCCTCCACTTT
CASSTGLGNNSPLHF
>TRBV9|NA|TRBJ2-1|NA
TGTGCCAGCAGCGTAGGTTTCGATGAGCAGTTCTTC
CASSVGFDEQFF
>TRBV9|once|TRBJ2-6|NA
TGTGCCAGCAGCGACAATCCCCACAGCTCTGGGGCCAACGTCCTGACTTTC
CASSDNPHSSGANVLTF
>TRBV2|NA|TRBJ2-7|NA
TGTGCCAGCGACGACAGGACCTACGAGCAGTACTTC
CASDDRTYEQYF
>TRBV28|NA|TRBJ2-7|TRBD2
TGTGCCAGCAGTGCCGGGACTAGCGGATCCTACGAGCAGTACTTC
CASSAGTSGSYEQYF
>TRBV2|NA|TRBJ2-7|TRBD2
TGTGCCAGCAGTGAGTCCCCACTAGCGGGAGGGGAGCAGTACTTC
CASSESPLAGGEQYF
>TRBV6-5|NA|TRBJ1-1|NA
TGTGCCAGCAGTCCCCGGACTGCTGAAGCTTTCTTT
CASSPRTAEAFF
>TRBV2|NA|TRBJ2-3|NA
TGTGCCAGCAGTGTAGGGCAAGGGGCAGATACGCAGTATTTT
CASSVGQGADTQYF
>TRBV6-5|NA|TRBJ2-2|TRBD1
TGTGCCAGCAGTTCCACAGGGGCCACCGGGGAGCTGTTTTTT
CASSSTGATGELFF
>TRBV2|NA|TRBJ2-7|NA
TGTGCCAGCGGGGGCCAACCCTACGAGCAGTACTTC
CASGGQPYEQYF
>TRBV29-1|NA|TRBJ2-5|NA
TGCAGCAGAAAAACTAGACCCATCCAAGAGACCCAGTACTTC
CSRKTRPIQETQYF
>TRBV5-6|NA|TRBJ2-3|NA
TGTGCCAGCACCAGTATGTTCCGCACAGATACGCAGTATTTT
CASTSMFRTDTQYF
>TRBV7-9|few|TRBJ2-5|NA
TGTGCCAGCAGCTTTCCAGCGGGAGAGACCCAGTACTTC
CASSFPAGETQYF
>TRBV27|once|TRBJ2-7|TRBD2
TGTGCCAGCAGTTATTCGGGACTAGCGTACGAGCAGTACTTC
CASSYSGLAYEQYF
>TRBV6-6|NA|TRBJ1-4|NA
TGTGCCAGCAGTTATAGTGGTAAACTGTTTTTT
CASSYSGKLFF
>TRBV7-9|once|TRBJ1-1|NA
TGTGCCAGCAGCTTAGCCGGCGGGAACACTGAAGCTTTCTTT
CASSLAGGNTEAFF
>TRBV18|NA|TRBJ2-3|NA
TGTGCCAGCTCCCCCCTCGGGCGGGGCGACACAGATACGCAGTATTTT
CASSPLGRGDTDTQYF
>TRBV27|NA|TRBJ2-3|NA
TGTGCCAGCAGTCGCCCCTTCTCACTATCCACAGATACGCAGTATTTT
CASSRPFSLSTDTQYF
>TRBV7-9|NA|TRBJ1-2|NA
TGTGCCAGCAGCCAAAGTACTCCAGGGGTTAGTGGCTACACCTTC
CASSQSTPGVSGYTF
>TRBV6-4|NA|TRBJ1-4|TRBD1
TGTGCCAGCAGTGGGGGGGGACAGGGATATTCCAACACTAATGAAAAACTGTTTTTT
CASSGGGQGYSNTNEKLFF
>TRBV15|NA|TRBJ2-7|TRBD2
TGTGCCACCAGCAAGGGTACTAGCGGGATCTACGAGCAGTACTTC
CATSKGTSGIYEQYF
>TRBV5-6|NA|TRBJ1-1|TRBD1
TGTGCCAGCAGCTTGCCGACAGGGCCCCTCTCGAACACTGAAGCTTTCTTT
CASSLPTGPLSNTEAFF
>TRBV7-3|NA|TRBJ2-3|NA
TGTGCCAGCAGCCCCCGGGCGGGCGGGCTCACAGATACGCAGTATTTT
CASSPRAGGLTDTQYF
>TRBV19|NA|TRBJ2-1|NA
TGTGCCAGCCAATCTAACGGAGCGGCGAGTGACTGGGGCTCCTACAATGAGCAGTTCTTC
CASQSNGAASDWGSYNEQFF
>TRBV9|few|TRBJ1-1|NA
TGTGCCAGCAGCCCGCGATTTGGGGCGAACACTGAAGCTTTCTTT
CASSPRFGANTEAFF
>TRBV6-1|once|TRBJ1-2|NA
TGTGCCAGCAGAGAAGGGGGGGGTTTGGGCTACACCTTC
CASREGGGLGYTF